This T cell receptor (beta chain) appears in the sequencing data of a study of blood T cell repertoires in COVID-19. Study-wide background: The United States, Italy and Spain were the sources of the acute and convalescent COVID-19 samples. Nucleic acid was either cDNA or gDNA, and it came from T cells, B-cell-depleted T cells, or PBMCs.

Assay: immunoSEQ multiplex PCR; the TCRdb copy retains only in-frame clones and omits some. Of 150,000 to 200,000 clones listed, around 80% were seen once; the top ten hold 5.5% to 8%. During active infection, Seattle patients enrolled and were then monitored through disease. Trimming removed 3 bases from V and 7 bases from J; junction bases left unmatched: 2. This CDR3 spans 13 amino acids. Germline V gene sequence: CDR1 KGHSH, CDR2 LQKENI. The rearrangement uses TRBV18 and TRBJ1-1; 10 bases are a match to TRBD1. The sequencing input was peripheral blood. The clonotype originates from a woman aged 35 to 49 with COVID-19, enrolled during active disease. CDR3 in amino acids: CASSPGTGVEAFF. The CDR3 DNA reads as TGTGCCAGCTCACCGGGGACAGGGGTTGAAGCTTTCTTT.